The 16 T cell receptor beta chains presented below share a single source sample, sequenced in a study of T-cell reconstitution after alpha-beta-depleted transplantation in children. Preparation of the TCRbeta library used unique molecular identifiers. From the PCR reads, TCRdb called clonotypes with MiXCR, one entry per CDR3 protein. The sample has 150,000 to 200,000 distinct CDR3 sequences; less than 15% are singletons. Sequenced here: PBMCs from the stem cell graft donor, sampled from the stem cell graft. All receptors come from a human donor who donated a stem cell graft to a child with acute lymphoblastic leukemia.

This clonotype has a count of ten or more. The rearrangement uses TRBV5-5 and TRBJ2-1; 9 positions agree with TRBD1. With V trimmed by 6 bases and J by 7 bases, 8 bases remained unmatched. The CDR3 totals 14 residues. CDR1 is SGHKS, CDR2 YYEKEE, per germline (reference sequence). The CDR3 spells CASNRWTGVNEQFF. The CDR3 bases are TGTGCCAGCAACCGCTGGACAGGGGTGAATGAGCAGTTCTTC.

This clonotype has ten or more counts. The chain has TRBV20-1 and TRBJ1-1; TRBD1 aligns across 8 bases. V dropped 6 bases and J dropped 1; count of bases not matched to a gene: 1. The CDR3 is made up of 12 amino acids. Germline CDR1 DFQATT, CDR2 SNEGSKA (reference sequence). The CDR3 bases are TGCAGTGCGGACAGGGCGAACACTGAAGCTTTCTTT. Protein sequence: CSADRANTEAFF.

In this sample, this clonotype turned up many times. The V and J genes are TRBV12-3 or TRBV12-4 and TRBJ2-7; 7 bases align to TRBD1. CDR3 size: 17 residues. J was trimmed by 2 bases and V by 1 base; bases with no gene match: 11. CDR3 in DNA: TGTGCCAGCAGTTTAGATGAAGGGGTCCAGGGGGCCTACGAGCAGTACTTC. Translated, it gives CASSLDEGVQGAYEQYF.

The table lists this clonotype with many counts. CDR3 sequence reads: CATSPQGLEYYGYTF. CDR3 coding DNA: TGTGCCACCAGCCCCCAGGGACTGGAATACTATGGCTACACCTTC. V is TRBV15 and J is TRBJ1-2; possibly TRBD1 for D (5 bases). CDR3 size: 15 residues. Germline assignment: CDR1 LNHNV and CDR2 YYDKDF (reference sequence). The V and J ends lost 5 bases and 3 bases respectively, with 16 bases between them.

This clonotype was observed at least ten times. The chain is built from TRBV7-2 and TRBJ2-3, with TRBD1 as a possible D gene (5 bases). Trimming took 1 base from V and 1 from J, leaving 12 bases between them. The CDR3 runs to 16 residues. Germline-derived CDR1 and CDR2 are SGHTA and FQGNSA. The CDR3 is CASSLVRTWGTDTQYF. CDR3 DNA sequence: TGTGCCAGCAGCTTAGTGAGGACATGGGGCACAGATACGCAGTATTTT.

The table lists this clonotype with many counts. The genes are TRBV5-1 and TRBJ2-7; TRBD1 aligns across 10 bases. This CDR3 spans 15 amino acids. After removal of 1 base from V and 3 bases from J, the junction contained 4 bases not matched to a gene. Germline CDR1 reads SGHRS; CDR2 reads YFSETQ. The CDR3 nucleotides are TGCGCCAGCAGCTTGTATGGGACAGGGGACTACGAGCAGTACTTC. It is translated as CASSLYGTGDYEQYF.

Ten or more counts support this clonotype. The rearrangement joins TRBV5-6 to TRBJ2-5; D ambiguous. The CDR3 is 11 residues long. V was pared by 7 bases and J by 5 bases, with 9 bases between. The V gene's germline CDR1 is SGHDT and CDR2 YYEEEE. DNA for the CDR3: TGTGCCAGCGGGCTCCTGGAGACCCAGTACTTC. Translating gives CASGLLETQYF.

There are many counts of this clonotype. This chain connects TRBV27 to TRBJ2-2; D is uncertain. Trimming cost V 2 bases and J 7 bases, with 11 bases left between them. CDR3 size: 14 residues. From germline, CDR1 is MNHEY and CDR2 SMNVEV (reference sequence). CDR3 coding DNA: TGTGCCAGCAGTTTAGCGGTCAGAGGCGGGGAGCTGTTTTTT. It specifies CASSLAVRGGELFF.

This clonotype was counted once. This chain links TRBV5-1 with TRBJ2-7; 8 bases map to TRBD1. The CDR3 loop spans 14 amino acids. V was clipped by 3 bases and J by 3 bases; unmatched bases: 5. The germline V gene encodes CDR1 SGHRS and CDR2 YFSETQ. CDR3 nucleotides: TGCGCCAGCAGCTCGGGGGACAGGCTCTACGAGCAGTACTTC. Its protein is CASSSGDRLYEQYF. Full variable domain (remainder filled in from reference TRBV5-1 and TRBJ2-7): KAGVTQTPRYLIKTRGQQVTLSCSPISGHRSVSWYQQTPGQGLQFLFEYFSETQRNKGNFPGRFSGRQFSNSRSEMNVSTLELGDSALYLCASSSGDRLYEQYFGPGTRLTVT.

This clonotype was observed at least ten times. The rearrangement links TRBV5-1 to TRBJ1-1; D remains unclear. The length of the CDR3 is 13 residues. V was clipped by 6 bases and J by 5 bases, with 14 bases between them. Germline CDR1 SGHRS, CDR2 YFSETQ. CDR3 nucleotides: TGCGCCAGCACGGAGTACATGGCTACTGAAGCTTTCTTT. Translating gives CASTEYMATEAFF.

There are many counts of this clonotype. The genes are TRBV11-1 and TRBJ1-5; D perhaps matches TRBD1 (6 bases). The germline CDR1 and CDR2 sequences are SGHAT and FQDESV (reference sequence). V lost 0 bases to trimming and J lost 2 bases, with 29 bases between them. CDR3 length: 22 residues. CDR3 coding DNA: TGTGCCAGCAGCTTAGCGGGCCCTATTCAGGGGCGGCCGTCCACAGGCAATCAGCCCCAGCATTTT. Protein product: CASSLAGPIQGRPSTGNQPQHF.

This clonotype was detected ten times or more. The rearrangement uses TRBV11-2 and TRBJ1-4, with a possible D match to TRBD1 (5 bases). With 0 bases removed from V and 5 bases from J, the gap between germline ends came to 13 bases. The CDR3 is 16 amino acids. Germline-derived CDR1 and CDR2 are SGHAT and FQNNGV. The CDR3 DNA reads as TGTGCCAGCAGCTTAGAATTGGGACGGAGGAATGAAAAACTGTTTTTT. This gives the protein CASSLELGRRNEKLFF.

Concerning this clonotype itself: This sequence may be a read error, since a much larger clone differs from it by one base. The chain has TRBV4-1 and TRBJ2-1; 9 bases match TRBD1. CDR3 length: 15 residues. Germline V lookup: CDR1 MGHRA, CDR2 YSYEKL. CDR3 loop: CASSRNGDRANKQFF. CDR3 coding DNA: TGCGCCAGCAGCCGAAATGGGGACAGGGCCAATAAGCAGTTCTTC.

This clonotype came up a few times. V is TRBV5-1 and J is TRBJ2-3, with 9 bases aligning to TRBD2. CDR3 size: 17 residues. Germline lookup yields CDR1 SGHRS and CDR2 YFSETQ. The V and J ends lost 1 base and 0 bases, in that order; junction bases with no gene match: 6. The CDR3 region has the DNA TGCGCCAGCAGCTTGTCCCCTAGCGGGACTAGCACAGATACGCAGTATTTT. Its translation: CASSLSPSGTSTDTQYF.

This clonotype was detected many times. J is TRBJ1-4 and V is TRBV7-9, with D maybe TRBD1 (5 bases). The V and J ends lost 5 bases and 0 bases respectively, with 13 bases between them. The CDR3 totals 16 residues. Germline V gene data show CDR1 as SEHNR and CDR2 as FQNEAQ (reference sequence). The CDR3 loop is CASSLMGGSTNEKLFF. CDR3 DNA sequence: TGTGCCAGCAGCCTGATGGGGGGATCAACTAATGAAAAACTGTTTTTT.

This clonotype has at least ten counts. The chain carries TRBV29-1 and TRBJ1-2, with a possible D match to TRBD1 (6 bases). CDR1 is SQVTM, CDR2 ANQGSEA, per germline. The V end lost 7 bases, the J end lost 8 bases, and 20 bases lay between the germline ends. The CDR3 has 13 residues. The CDR3 nucleotides read TGCAGCGCTCACCGTGGGGGGGCAGGAGGCTACACCTTC. Protein product: CSAHRGGAGGYTF.